Shown below are 20 T cell receptor beta chains from a single sample sequenced in a study of blood T cell repertoires in COVID-19. The table came from immunoSEQ multiplex PCR; TCRdb's copy has only in-frame clones and leaves some out. The data hold roughly 15,000 clones, with roughly 89% observed a single time. Specimen: peripheral blood. The receptors shown here come from a woman older than 75 with COVID-19, enrolled during active disease.

This clone was recorded a few times. This chain connects TRBV3-1 (or the pseudogene TRBV3-2) to TRBJ1-1; D is possibly TRBD1 (5 bases). The CDR3 loop spans 15 amino acids. Deletions cut 6 bases from V and 6 bases from J, with 20 bases between. Germline CDR1 reads LGHDT; CDR2 reads YNNKEL (reference sequence). The DNA for the CDR3 is TGTGCCAGCAGACCGGGGACTACAACGTTGGCTGAAGCTTTCTTT. This sequence encodes CASRPGTTTLAEAFF.

The table lists this clone with a count of one. CDR3 nucleotide sequence: TGTGCCACCATACCTAGCGGGAGGTGGGGAAATGAGCAGTTCTTC. Translated: CATIPSGRWGNEQFF. V is TRBV7-2 and J is TRBJ2-1; TRBD2 agrees at 11 bases. Looked up from germline, CDR1 is SGHTA and CDR2 is FQGNSA. V was clipped by 10 bases and J by 7 bases; unmatched bases: 12. This CDR3 has 15 residues.

This rearrangement joins TRBV5-4 to TRBJ2-1; 8 bases map to TRBD1. The length of the CDR3 is 13 residues. Trimming at V came to 3 bases and at J to 9 bases, leaving 5 bases not matched to a gene. The germline V gene encodes CDR1 SGHNT and CDR2 YYREEE (reference sequence). The CDR3 DNA is TGTGCCAGCAGCTCGAAACAGGGGGGTGAGCAGTTCTTC. This sequence encodes CASSSKQGGEQFF.

The gene calls are TRBV5-4 and TRBJ2-6; 11 positions match TRBD2. After removal of 3 bases from V and 2 bases from J, the junction contained 7 bases not matched to a gene. Germline CDR1 and CDR2: SGHNT and YYREEE (reference sequence). The CDR3 extends over 18 amino acids. The CDR3 loop is CASSSQLAGVAGANVLTF. The CDR3 DNA reads as TGTGCCAGCAGCTCCCAACTAGCGGGAGTGGCTGGGGCCAACGTCCTGACTTTC.

The V and J genes are TRBV2 and TRBJ1-4; TRBD1 agrees at 7 bases. This CDR3 is built from 15 residues. Trimming took 2 bases from V and 2 from J; bases not matched to a gene: 2. Germline CDR1 reads SNHLY; CDR2 reads FYNNEI. This CDR3 reads CASSERGHTNEKLFF. The CDR3 DNA follows: TGTGCCAGCAGTGAAAGGGGGCACACTAATGAAAAACTGTTTTTT.

J is TRBJ2-5 and V is TRBV5-5; 10 positions agree with TRBD2. Trimming at V came to 4 bases and at J to 6 bases, leaving 15 bases not matched to a gene. Germline values: CDR1 SGHKS, CDR2 YYEKEE (reference sequence). The CDR3 runs to 17 residues. CDR3 amino acids: CASSPDPRLAGAKTQYF. CDR3 nucleotides: TGTGCCAGCAGCCCGGACCCCCGGCTAGCGGGGGCAAAGACCCAGTACTTC.

This chain links TRBV7-9 with TRBJ1-3; TRBD1 aligns across 8 bases. The CDR3 covers 16 residues. CDR1 and CDR2 from the germline V gene are SEHNR and FQNEAQ (reference sequence). The ends lost 3 bases at V and 2 bases at J; junction bases unmatched: 6. CDR3 bases: TGTGCCAGCAGCTTCCCCCCGACAGGGGCTGGAAACACCATATATTTT. Residues: CASSFPPTGAGNTIYF.

The gene calls are TRBV5-1 and TRBJ1-4; D possibly corresponds to TRBD1 (5 bases). This CDR3 comprises 14 residues. Between the trimmed V and J ends, which lost 4 bases and 8 bases, there was a span of 15 bases. Per the germline V gene, CDR1 is SGHRS and CDR2 is YFSETQ. The CDR3 here is CASSVQPPGEKLFF. Here the CDR3 DNA reads TGCGCCAGCAGCGTCCAACCTCCAGGGGAAAAACTGTTTTTT.

The V gene is TRBV9, the J gene TRBJ2-3, with 9 nucleotides matching TRBD1. Per the germline V gene, CDR1 is SGDLS and CDR2 is YYNGEE. This CDR3 has 15 residues. V shed 4 bases and J 2 bases; nucleotides not matched to a gene: 5. For the CDR3, the DNA is TGTGCCAGCAGCTCCGGGACAGGGACCACAGATACGCAGTATTTT. Its protein product is CASSSGTGTTDTQYF.

The rearrangement links TRBV7-3 to TRBJ2-2; D gene unclear. Germline V CDR1 and CDR2: SGHTA, FQGTGA. The CDR3 has 16 residues. V lost 5 bases and J lost 2, with 15 bases in between. CDR3 sequence (DNA): TGTGCCAGCAGCCTCCGATCCACAGAAAACACCGGGGAGCTGTTTTTT. Translating gives CASSLRSTENTGELFF.

V gene TRBV2 combines with J gene TRBJ2-2; 7 positions agree with TRBD1. CDR1 is SNHLY and CDR2 is FYNNEI in the germline V gene. The CDR3 loop spans 13 amino acids. J was trimmed by 3 bases and V by 10 bases; bases with no gene match: 5. The CDR3 sequence: CATKTGHTGELFF. The CDR3 DNA sequence: TGTGCCACCAAGACAGGGCACACCGGGGAGCTGTTTTTT. Full variable domain (remainder filled in from reference TRBV2 and TRBJ2-2): EPEVTQTPSHQVTQMGQEVILRCVPISNHLYFYWYRQILGQKVEFLVSFYNNEISEKSEIFDDQFSVERPDGSNFTLKIRSTKLEDSAMYFCATKTGHTGELFFGEGSRLTVL.

The chain joins TRBV27 to TRBJ2-7; TRBD1 matches 9 bases. The junction had 6 bases not matched to a gene; V was cut back by 5 bases and J by 1 base. The CDR3 is 15 amino acids. Germline loops: CDR1 MNHEY, CDR2 SMNVEV (reference sequence). The CDR3 region is CASSALGQGSYEQYF. CDR3 nucleotides: TGTGCCAGCAGTGCCCTGGGACAGGGTTCCTACGAGCAGTACTTC.

CDR3 protein: CASKTGSYGYTF. In DNA form, the CDR3 reads TGTGCCAGCAAAACAGGGTCCTATGGCTACACCTTC. The chain couples TRBV6-5 to TRBJ1-2; weak D call: TRBD1 (6 bases). Germline values: CDR1 MNHEY, CDR2 SVGAGI. The CDR3 extends over 12 amino acids. With 7 bases removed from V and 4 bases from J, the gap between germline ends came to 10 bases.

The V and J genes are TRBV19 and TRBJ1-1; D remains ambiguous. V dropped 8 bases and J dropped 10 bases, with 26 bases sitting between them. The CDR3 totals 15 residues. CDR1 and CDR2 (germline): LNHDA, SQIVND (reference sequence). CDR3 in amino acids: CASAQDGIPFMRAFF. The CDR3 nucleotides are TGTGCCAGTGCGCAGGACGGGATTCCCTTTATGCGAGCTTTCTTT.

This chain connects TRBV7-2 to TRBJ1-3; tentative D call: TRBD1 (6 bases). Trimming removed 5 bases at V and 0 bases at J, with 17 bases between. This CDR3 contains 17 residues. The germline CDR1 and CDR2 sequences are SGHTA and FQGNSA. The CDR3 region is CASSRQGSSSSGNTIYF. DNA of the CDR3: TGTGCCAGCAGCCGTCAGGGGTCCTCCAGCTCTGGAAACACCATATATTTT.

The V call is TRBV28, the J call TRBJ2-5, with 11 bases matching TRBD1. This CDR3 region has 13 residues. The J segment lost 5 bases and the V segment lost 6 bases, leaving 2 bases of the junction unmatched. The germline V gene encodes CDR1 MDHEN and CDR2 SYDVKM. This CDR3 is CASRDRGQETQYF. DNA for the CDR3: TGTGCCAGCAGGGACAGGGGGCAGGAGACCCAGTACTTC.

This clone came up once. V is TRBV7-2 and J is TRBJ1-4; possible D gene TRBD1, 6 bases. The CDR3 has 15 residues. The V and J ends lost 1 base and 4 bases respectively, with 10 bases between them. The germline gives CDR1 SGHTA, CDR2 FQGNSA. For the CDR3, the DNA is TGTGCCAGCAGCTTAGGGGGGCACAATAATGAAAAACTGTTTTTT. Its protein product is CASSLGGHNNEKLFF.

The chain's CDR3 is CASRGHLGLAKSTDTQYF. CDR3 DNA sequence: TGTGCCAGCCGGGGGCATCTGGGACTAGCGAAAAGCACAGATACGCAGTATTTT. This chain links TRBV27 with TRBJ2-3; 10 bases align to TRBD2. The CDR3 extends over 18 amino acids. The J segment lost 0 bases and the V segment lost 8 bases, leaving 14 bases of the junction unmatched. CDR1 is MNHEY, CDR2 SMNVEV, per germline (reference sequence).

The chain links TRBV6-2 or TRBV6-3 to TRBJ1-1; 9 bases are shared with TRBD1. The germline gives CDR1 MNHEY, CDR2 SVGEGT. Germline trimming cut 6 bases from V and 7 bases from J; bases unmatched to any gene: 6. The CDR3 loop spans 13 amino acids. The CDR3 sequence is CASSRGQGFEAFF. In nucleotides, the CDR3 is TGTGCCAGCAGCCGGGGACAGGGCTTTGAAGCTTTCTTT.

CDR3 in amino acids: CASSPRQDYGYTF. The CDR3, as DNA: TGTGCCAGCAGTCCCCGACAGGACTATGGCTACACCTTC. V and J are TRBV12-3 or TRBV12-4 and TRBJ1-2; TRBD1 might be the D (6 bases). The germline V and J ends were trimmed by 5 bases and 3 bases, with 10 bases remaining between them. The CDR3 consists of 13 residues.